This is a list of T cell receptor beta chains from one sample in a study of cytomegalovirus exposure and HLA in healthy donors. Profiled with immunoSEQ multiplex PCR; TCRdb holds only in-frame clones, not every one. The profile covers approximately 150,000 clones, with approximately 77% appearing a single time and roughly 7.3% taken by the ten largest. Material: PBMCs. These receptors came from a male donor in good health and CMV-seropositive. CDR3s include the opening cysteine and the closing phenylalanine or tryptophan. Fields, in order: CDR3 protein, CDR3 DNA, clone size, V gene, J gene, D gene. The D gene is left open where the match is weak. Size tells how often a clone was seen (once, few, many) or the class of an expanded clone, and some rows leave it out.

CASSPRVGHQPQHF	TGTGCCAGCTCACCGAGGGTCGGGCATCAGCCCCAGCATTTT	-	TRBV18	TRBJ1-5	-
CASSPGGPGETQYF	TGTGCCAGCAGCCCAGGGGGACCAGGGGAGACCCAGTACTTC	once	TRBV7-9	TRBJ2-5	TRBD1
CASSPGGEQYF	TGCGCCAGCAGTCCAGGGGGCGAGCAGTACTTC	-	TRBV10-2	TRBJ2-7	TRBD1
CASSDGAGGPTGELFF	TGTGCCAGCAGTGATGGAGCGGGGGGGCCCACCGGGGAGCTGTTTTTT	-	TRBV2	TRBJ2-2	TRBD2
CASSPLAGGESEQFF	TGCGCCAGCAGTCCTCTAGCGGGGGGGGAGAGTGAGCAGTTCTTC	-	TRBV10-2	TRBJ2-1	TRBD2
CASSPSRSGVYNEQFF	TGTGCCAGCAGCCCCTCGAGGAGCGGGGTCTACAATGAGCAGTTCTTC	-	TRBV9	TRBJ2-1	TRBD2
CASSSSGGHQETQYF	TGTGCCAGCAGCTCCTCAGGGGGGCATCAAGAGACCCAGTACTTC	-	TRBV5-6	TRBJ2-5	-
CASSLGGLERSPLHF	TGCGCCAGCAGCTTGGGAGGGCTAGAACGGTCACCCCTCCACTTT	-	TRBV5-1	TRBJ1-6	-
CASSLRAGGENTEAFF	TGCGCCAGCAGCTTGCGGGCAGGGGGAGAGAACACTGAAGCTTTCTTT	many	TRBV5-1	TRBJ1-1	TRBD1
CASSRTGPNEKLFF	TGTGCCAGCAGTAGGACAGGACCGAATGAAAAACTGTTTTTT	-	TRBV2	TRBJ1-4	TRBD1
CASSAGLGKLYGYTF	TGTGCCAGCAGTGCGGGACTAGGGAAGCTCTATGGCTACACCTTC	-	TRBV2	TRBJ1-2	-
CASSLVSGGSTDTQYF	TGTGCCAGCAGCTTAGTCTCAGGGGGAAGCACAGATACGCAGTATTTT	-	TRBV13	TRBJ2-3	TRBD1